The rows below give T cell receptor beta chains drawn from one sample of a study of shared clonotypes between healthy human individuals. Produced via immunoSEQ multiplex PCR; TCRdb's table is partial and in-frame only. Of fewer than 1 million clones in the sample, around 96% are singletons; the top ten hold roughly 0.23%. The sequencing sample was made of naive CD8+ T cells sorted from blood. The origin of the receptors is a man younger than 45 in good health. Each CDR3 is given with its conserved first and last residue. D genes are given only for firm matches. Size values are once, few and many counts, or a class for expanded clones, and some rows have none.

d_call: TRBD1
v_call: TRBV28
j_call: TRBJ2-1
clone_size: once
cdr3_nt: TGTGCCAGCAGTTTGACAGGGTACAATGAGCAGTTCTTC
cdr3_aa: CASSLTGYNEQFF

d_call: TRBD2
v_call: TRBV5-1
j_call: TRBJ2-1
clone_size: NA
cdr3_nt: TGCGCCAGCAGCTTGGAGGGACTAGCGGGAGGTGGGGATGAGCAGTTCTTC
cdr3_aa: CASSLEGLAGGGDEQFF

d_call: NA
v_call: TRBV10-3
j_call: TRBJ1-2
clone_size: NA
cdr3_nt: TGTGCCATCAGTGAGTCCGGGGGCACAGGTCTGTTGGATGGCTACACCTTC
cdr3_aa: CAISESGGTGLLDGYTF

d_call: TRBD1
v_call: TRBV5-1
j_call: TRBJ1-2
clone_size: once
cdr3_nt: TGCGCCAGCAGCGGGGGGCTAACAGGGGAAGCTAACTATGGCTACACCTTC
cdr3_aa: CASSGGLTGEANYGYTF

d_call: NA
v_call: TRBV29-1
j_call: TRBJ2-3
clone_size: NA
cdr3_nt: TGCAGCGTTGAAGATCCCTCCACAGATACGCAGTATTTT
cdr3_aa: CSVEDPSTDTQYF

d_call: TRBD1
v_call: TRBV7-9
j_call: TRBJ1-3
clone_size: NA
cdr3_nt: TGTGCCAGCAGCAGAGGACAGGTACCATGGTCTGGAAACACCATATATTTT
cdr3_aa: CASSRGQVPWSGNTIYF

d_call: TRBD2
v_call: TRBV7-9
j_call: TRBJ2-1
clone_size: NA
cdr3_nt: TGTGCCAGCAGCGAGGCGGGAGGAGGCTCCTACAATGAGCAGTTCTTC
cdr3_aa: CASSEAGGGSYNEQFF

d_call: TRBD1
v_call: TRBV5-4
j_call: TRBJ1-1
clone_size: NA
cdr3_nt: TGTGCCAGCAGAACAGCTTTAGGGGGCCTCACTGAAGCTTTCTTT
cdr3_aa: CASRTALGGLTEAFF

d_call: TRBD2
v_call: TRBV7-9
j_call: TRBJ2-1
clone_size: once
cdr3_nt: TGTGCCAGCAGCTTAGTGGCTAGCGGGAGGGAGGTTGAGCAGTTCTTC
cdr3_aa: CASSLVASGREVEQFF

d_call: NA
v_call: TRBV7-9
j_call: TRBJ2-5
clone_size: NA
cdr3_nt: TGTGCCAGCAGCTCAACGACGGAAGAGACCCAGTACTTC
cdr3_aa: CASSSTTEETQYF

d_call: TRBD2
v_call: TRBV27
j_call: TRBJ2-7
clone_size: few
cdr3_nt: TGTGCCAGCAGTTGGGGGCGGGAGGGTTCGTACGAGCAGTACTTC
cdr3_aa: CASSWGREGSYEQYF

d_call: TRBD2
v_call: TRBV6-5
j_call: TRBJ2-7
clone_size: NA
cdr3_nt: TGTGCCAGCAGTCCTTTTGCGGGAGTTTTGTACGAGCAGTACTTC
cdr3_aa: CASSPFAGVLYEQYF

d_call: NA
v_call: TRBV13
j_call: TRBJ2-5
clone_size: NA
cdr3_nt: TGTGCCAGCAGCTTACGGGACCAAGAGACCCAGTACTTC
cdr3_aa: CASSLRDQETQYF

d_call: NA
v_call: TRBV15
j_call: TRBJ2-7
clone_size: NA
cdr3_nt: TGTGCCACAGGTTACTCCTACGAGCAGTACTTC
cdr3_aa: CATGYSYEQYF

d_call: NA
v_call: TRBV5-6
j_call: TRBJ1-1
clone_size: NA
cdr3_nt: TGTGCCAGCAGCTTCCCGGGGATGAACACTGAAGCTTTCTTT
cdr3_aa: CASSFPGMNTEAFF

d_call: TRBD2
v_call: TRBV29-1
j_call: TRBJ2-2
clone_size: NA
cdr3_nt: TGCAGCGTCTCGGGGGGGCTGGGAACCGGGGAGCTGTTTTTT
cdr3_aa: CSVSGGLGTGELFF

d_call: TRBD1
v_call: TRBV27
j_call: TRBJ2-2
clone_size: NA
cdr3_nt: TGTGCCAGCAGTCCACCGGGACAGGGGCGGAACGGGGAGCTGTTTTTT
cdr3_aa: CASSPPGQGRNGELFF

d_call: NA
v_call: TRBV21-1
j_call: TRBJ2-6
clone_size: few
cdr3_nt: TGTGCCAGCAGCAACCGTCCGGGACAGAGCTCCTCTGGGGCCAACGTCCTGACTTTC
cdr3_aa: CASSNRPGQSSSGANVLTF

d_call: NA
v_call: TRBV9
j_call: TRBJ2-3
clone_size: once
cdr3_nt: TGTGCCAGCGGGGACGGGAGTGGCACAGATACGCAGTATTTT
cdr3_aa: CASGDGSGTDTQYF

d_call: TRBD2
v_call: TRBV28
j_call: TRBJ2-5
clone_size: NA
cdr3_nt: TGTGCCACCGAGAGCGGGAGGGCTCACCAAGAGACCCAGTACTTC
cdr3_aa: CATESGRAHQETQYF

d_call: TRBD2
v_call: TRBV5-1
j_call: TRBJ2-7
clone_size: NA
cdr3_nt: TGCGCCAGCAGCTTGGGTAGCGGGATGTACGAGCAGTACTTC
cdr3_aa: CASSLGSGMYEQYF

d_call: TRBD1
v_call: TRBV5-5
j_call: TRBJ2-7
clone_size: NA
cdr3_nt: TGTGCCAGCAGCGACCTGACAGGGGGAGACAAGTACGAGCAGTACTTC
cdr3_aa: CASSDLTGGDKYEQYF

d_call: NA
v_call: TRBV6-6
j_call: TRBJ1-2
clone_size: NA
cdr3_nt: TGTGCCAGCAGTCACCGACAGCCCTATGGCTACACCTTC
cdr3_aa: CASSHRQPYGYTF

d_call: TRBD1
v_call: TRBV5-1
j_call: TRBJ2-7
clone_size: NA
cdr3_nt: TGCGCCAGCAGCTTAAGACAGGGGGCTATGGACGAGCAGTACTTC
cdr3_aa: CASSLRQGAMDEQYF

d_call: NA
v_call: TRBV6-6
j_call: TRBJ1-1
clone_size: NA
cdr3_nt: TGTGCCAGCAGTTACTCGAGGGTGAACACTGAAGCTTTCTTT
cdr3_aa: CASSYSRVNTEAFF

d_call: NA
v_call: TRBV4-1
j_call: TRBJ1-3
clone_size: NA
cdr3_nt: TGCGCCAGCAGCCAAGTAGAGGGTATTACCTCTGGAAACACCATATATTTT
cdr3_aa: CASSQVEGITSGNTIYF

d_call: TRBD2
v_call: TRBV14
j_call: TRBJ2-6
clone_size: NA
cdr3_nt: TGTGCCAGCAGCCAAGGTACTAGGATTGCCGGGGGGAGGGCCAACGTCCTGACTTTC
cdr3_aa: CASSQGTRIAGGRANVLTF

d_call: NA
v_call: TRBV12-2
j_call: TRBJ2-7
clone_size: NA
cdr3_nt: TGTGCAAGTCGCTTTTCCTACGAGCAGTACTTC
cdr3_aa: CASRFSYEQYF

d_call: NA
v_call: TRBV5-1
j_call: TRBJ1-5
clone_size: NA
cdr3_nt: TGCGCCAGCAGGTCGGGGGCCGACGCGGGGCCCCAGCATTTT
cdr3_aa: CASRSGADAGPQHF

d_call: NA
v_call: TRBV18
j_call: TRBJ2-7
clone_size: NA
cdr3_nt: TGTGCCAGCTCCCTCGGACACTCCTACGAGCAGTACTTC
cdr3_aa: CASSLGHSYEQYF

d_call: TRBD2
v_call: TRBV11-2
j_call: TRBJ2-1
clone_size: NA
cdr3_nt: TGTGCCAGCAGCTTAGCCGCGCTAGCGGGAGGGCCCTACAATGAGCAGTTCTTC
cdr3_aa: CASSLAALAGGPYNEQFF

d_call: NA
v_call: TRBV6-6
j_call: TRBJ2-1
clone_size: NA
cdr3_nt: TGTGCCAGCAGTTACTCGTTAAGTCGGAATCACAATGAGCAGTTCTTC
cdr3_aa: CASSYSLSRNHNEQFF

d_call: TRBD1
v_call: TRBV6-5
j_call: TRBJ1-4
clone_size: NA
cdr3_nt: TGTGCCAGCAGTTACTCGAACAGGGGTGACGAAAAACTGTTTTTT
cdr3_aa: CASSYSNRGDEKLFF

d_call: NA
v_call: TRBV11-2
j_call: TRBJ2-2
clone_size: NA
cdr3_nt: TGTGCCAGCAGCTTATGGGGCGGCGGGGAGCTGTTTTTT
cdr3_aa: CASSLWGGGELFF

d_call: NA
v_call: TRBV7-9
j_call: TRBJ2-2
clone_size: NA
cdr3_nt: TGTGCCAGCAGCTTAGGTACATTTAGGAACACCGGGGAGCTGTTTTTT
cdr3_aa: CASSLGTFRNTGELFF

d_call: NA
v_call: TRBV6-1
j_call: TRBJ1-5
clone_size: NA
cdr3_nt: TGTGCCAGCAGGAGATTTCCGGCGGGGCAGCCCCAGCATTTT
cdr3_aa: CASRRFPAGQPQHF

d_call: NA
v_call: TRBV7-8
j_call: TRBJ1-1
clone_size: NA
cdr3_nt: TGTGCCAGCAGCCCACCAGGGAGCCGAGGGACTGAAGCTTTCTTT
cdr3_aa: CASSPPGSRGTEAFF

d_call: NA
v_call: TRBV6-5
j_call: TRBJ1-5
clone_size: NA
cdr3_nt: TGTGCCAGCAGCCGGACAGCAATCAGCCCCCAGCATTTT
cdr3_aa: CASSRTAISPQHF

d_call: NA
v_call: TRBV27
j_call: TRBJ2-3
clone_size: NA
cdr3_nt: TGTGCCAGCAGTTTACGGGGATATCCGCAGTATTTT
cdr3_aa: CASSLRGYPQYF

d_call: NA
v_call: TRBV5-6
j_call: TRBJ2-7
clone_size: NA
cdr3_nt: TGTGCCAGCAGCGGTGCTGGCGTGGGGGTAGACGAGCAGTACTTC
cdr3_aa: CASSGAGVGVDEQYF

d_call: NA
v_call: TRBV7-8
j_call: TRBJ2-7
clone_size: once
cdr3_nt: TGTGCCAGCAGCTTAGTAACTGAGGGAGCTCTGTACGAGCAGTACTTC
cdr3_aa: CASSLVTEGALYEQYF

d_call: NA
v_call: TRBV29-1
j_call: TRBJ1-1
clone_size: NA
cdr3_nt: TGCAGCGTTGCGGGACACTTGAACACTGAAGCTTTCTTT
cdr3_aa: CSVAGHLNTEAFF

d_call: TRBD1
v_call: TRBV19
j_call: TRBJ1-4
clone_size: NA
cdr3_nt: TGTGCCAGTAGTATGGCAGGGGGCGCGGACGAGAATGAAAAACTGTTTTTT
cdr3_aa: CASSMAGGADENEKLFF

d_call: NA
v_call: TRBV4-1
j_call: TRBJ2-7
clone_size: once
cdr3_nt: TGCGCCAGCAGCCGCCTTGAGGATCCCTACGAGCAGTACTTC
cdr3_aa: CASSRLEDPYEQYF

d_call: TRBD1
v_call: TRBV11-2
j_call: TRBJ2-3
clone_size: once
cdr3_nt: TGTGCCAGCAGCACCCTGGTACCGGGACAGGGAAACACAGATACGCAGTATTTT
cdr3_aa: CASSTLVPGQGNTDTQYF

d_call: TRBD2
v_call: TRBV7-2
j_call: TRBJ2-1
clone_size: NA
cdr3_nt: TGTGCCAGCAGCTCCCCTCCGAGCGGGAGGGTTTTCTACAATGAGCAGTTCTTC
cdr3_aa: CASSSPPSGRVFYNEQFF